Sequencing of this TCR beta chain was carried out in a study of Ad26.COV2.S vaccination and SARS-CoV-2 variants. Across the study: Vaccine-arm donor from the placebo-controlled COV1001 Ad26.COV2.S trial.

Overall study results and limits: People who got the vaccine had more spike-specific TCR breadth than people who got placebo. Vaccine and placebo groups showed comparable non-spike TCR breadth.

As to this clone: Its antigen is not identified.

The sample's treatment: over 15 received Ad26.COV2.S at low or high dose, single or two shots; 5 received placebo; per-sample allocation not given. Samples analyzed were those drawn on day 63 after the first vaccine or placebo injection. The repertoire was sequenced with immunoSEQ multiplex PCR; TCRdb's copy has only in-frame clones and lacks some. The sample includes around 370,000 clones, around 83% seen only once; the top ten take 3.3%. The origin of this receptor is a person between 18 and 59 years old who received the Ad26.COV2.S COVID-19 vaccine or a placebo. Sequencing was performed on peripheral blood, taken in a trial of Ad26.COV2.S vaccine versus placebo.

The DNA of the CDR3 is TGTGCCAGCAGGGGGGCTACGGATCAGCCCCAGCATTTT. As protein: CASRGATDQPQHF. V is TRBV12-3 or TRBV12-4 and J is TRBJ1-5, with a weak D call TRBD1 (6 bases). The CDR3 runs 13 residues. Trimming left V 6 bases short and J 5 bases short, with 11 bases between.